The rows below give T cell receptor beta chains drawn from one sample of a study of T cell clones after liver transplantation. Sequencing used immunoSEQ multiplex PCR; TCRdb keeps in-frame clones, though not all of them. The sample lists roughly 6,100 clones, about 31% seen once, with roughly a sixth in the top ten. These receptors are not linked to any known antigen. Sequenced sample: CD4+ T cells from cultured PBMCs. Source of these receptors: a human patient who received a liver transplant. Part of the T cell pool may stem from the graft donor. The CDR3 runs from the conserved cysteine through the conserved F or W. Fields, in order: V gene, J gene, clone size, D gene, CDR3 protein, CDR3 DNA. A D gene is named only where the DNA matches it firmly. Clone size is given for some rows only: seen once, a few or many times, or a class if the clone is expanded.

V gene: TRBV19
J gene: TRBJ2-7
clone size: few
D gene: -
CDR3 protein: CASSTHPPGSISGYEQYF
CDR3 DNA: TGTGCCAGTAGTACCCATCCCCCGGGGAGCATCAGCGGTTACGAGCAGTACTTC

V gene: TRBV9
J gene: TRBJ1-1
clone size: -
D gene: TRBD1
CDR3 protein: CASSVDPPTGVHAEAFF
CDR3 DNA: TGTGCCAGCAGCGTAGATCCCCCAACAGGGGTGCACGCTGAAGCTTTCTTT

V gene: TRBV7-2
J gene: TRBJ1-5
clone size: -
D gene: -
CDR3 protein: CASSSGQRDQPQHF
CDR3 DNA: TGTGCCAGCAGCTCCGGCCAAAGGGATCAGCCCCAGCATTTT

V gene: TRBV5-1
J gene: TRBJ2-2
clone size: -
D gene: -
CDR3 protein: CASSQDSWPGELFF
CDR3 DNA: TGCGCCAGCAGTCAGGATAGTTGGCCCGGGGAGCTGTTTTTT

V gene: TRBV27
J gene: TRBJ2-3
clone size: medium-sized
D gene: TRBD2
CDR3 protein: CASRSGSSTGTQYF
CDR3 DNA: TGTGCCAGCAGGAGCGGGAGCTCAACGGGGACGCAGTATTTT

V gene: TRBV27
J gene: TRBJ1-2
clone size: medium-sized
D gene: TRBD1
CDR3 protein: CASSRQGNGYTF
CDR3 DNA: TGTGCCAGCAGTAGACAGGGGAATGGCTACACCTTC

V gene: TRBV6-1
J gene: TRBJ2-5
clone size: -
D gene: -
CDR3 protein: CASSDNPGTTQETQYF
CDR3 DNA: TGTGCCAGCAGTGATAACCCTGGAACTACCCAAGAGACCCAGTACTTC